The 26 T cell receptor beta chains reported below all come from one sample, sequenced in a study of shared clonotypes between healthy human individuals. Clones were read by immunoSEQ multiplex PCR, and TCRdb kept only the in-frame ones, dropping some. The sample yields some 2,000,000 clones, approximately 95% seen once. Material: naive CD4+ T cells sorted from blood. Specified subset: CD45RA+ positively selected. These receptors came from a man aged 18 to 30 in good health.

In its sample, this clone was seen once. The same CDR3 also results from other DNA sequences found in this sample. The V gene is TRBV11-3, the J gene TRBJ2-2; D not resolved. The CDR3 runs 12 residues. Trimming took 5 bases from V and 3 from J, leaving 4 bases between them. From germline, CDR1 is SGHNT and CDR2 YENEEA. The CDR3 loop reads CASSRDTGELFF. The CDR3 DNA is TGTGCCAGCAGCCGAGACACCGGGGAGCTGTTTTTT.

This chain joins TRBV2 and TRBJ2-7; D could derive from TRBD1 or TRBD2 (5 bases each). This CDR3 spans 12 amino acids. Germline CDR1 is SNHLY and CDR2 is FYNNEI. The V end lost 11 bases, the J end lost 0 bases, and 11 bases lay between the germline ends. This CDR3 is CAARGDSYEQYF. Here the CDR3 DNA reads TGTGCCGCCAGAGGGGACTCCTACGAGCAGTACTTC.

The chain couples TRBV19 to TRBJ2-1; 13 bases agree with TRBD2. Trimming removed 7 bases from V and 3 bases from J; junction bases left unmatched: 9. CDR3 size: 17 residues. The germline V gene encodes CDR1 LNHDA and CDR2 SQIVND (reference sequence). The CDR3 DNA follows: TGTGCCAGTACCGCCAGGACTAGCGGGGGCCTCTACAATGAGCAGTTCTTC. It yields the protein CASTARTSGGLYNEQFF.

The rearrangement uses TRBV15 and TRBJ1-5, with no clear D. CDR3 size: 14 residues. Trimming removed 4 bases at V and 4 bases at J, with 11 bases between. Germline lookup yields CDR1 LNHNV and CDR2 YYDKDF (reference sequence). CDR3 protein: CATSIELANQPQHF. CDR3 coding DNA: TGTGCCACCAGCATTGAGCTAGCAAATCAGCCCCAGCATTTT.

As regards this clone: Other DNA sequences in this sample translate to the same CDR3. This rearrangement joins TRBV5-4 to TRBJ2-2; 10 positions agree with TRBD1. This CDR3 has 14 residues. Germline CDR1 is SGHNT and CDR2 is YYREEE (reference sequence). The J segment lost 5 bases and the V segment lost 3 bases, leaving 1 base of the junction unmatched. The CDR3 is CASSWGQGTGELFF. CDR3 sequence (DNA): TGTGCCAGCAGCTGGGGACAGGGGACCGGGGAGCTGTTTTTT.

This clone has only a few counts. The identical CDR3 is also encoded by other nucleotide sequences in the sample. The V call is TRBV5-1, the J call TRBJ1-2; TRBD1 agrees at 7 bases. Germline V gives CDR1 SGHRS, CDR2 YFSETQ. The length of the CDR3 is 13 residues. V gave up 1 base and J gave up 4 bases; unmatched junction bases: 1. The CDR3: CASSLRDSYGYTF. The CDR3 nucleotides read TGCGCCAGCAGCTTGCGGGACAGCTATGGCTACACCTTC.

The CDR3 DNA is TGTGCCAGCAGTTCCCACCTCGGGGGGGCCTCAACTAATGAAAAACTGTTTTTT. Encoded protein: CASSSHLGGASTNEKLFF. The V and J genes are TRBV28 and TRBJ1-4; a possible D gene is TRBD1 (6 bases). The germline gives CDR1 MDHEN, CDR2 SYDVKM. V was pared by 4 bases and J by 0 bases, with 18 bases between. This CDR3 region has 18 residues.

The chain uses TRBV30 and TRBJ2-7, with D maybe TRBD2 (6 bases). The CDR3 runs 15 residues. CDR1 is GTSNPN and CDR2 is SVGIG in the germline V gene (reference sequence). With 3 bases removed from V and 3 bases from J, the gap between germline ends came to 18 bases. CDR3 region: CAWSPRGKGYYEQYF. The CDR3 DNA follows: TGTGCCTGGAGCCCTCGGGGGAAGGGCTACTACGAGCAGTACTTC.

The genes are TRBV2 and TRBJ1-6; possible D gene TRBD1, 5 bases. V lost 11 bases and J lost 2, with 10 bases in between. CDR3 length: 13 amino acids. Germline loops: CDR1 SNHLY, CDR2 FYNNEI. As DNA, the CDR3 is TGTGCCGGGACGAGTACCTATAATTCACCCCTCCACTTT. Its protein is CAGTSTYNSPLHF.

The gene calls are TRBV28 and TRBJ1-1; the D is unclear. CDR1 MDHEN and CDR2 SYDVKM come from the germline V gene. Trimming took 9 bases from V and 0 from J, leaving 8 bases between them. The length of the CDR3 is 12 residues. This CDR3 is CASMIMNTEAFF. For the CDR3, the DNA is TGTGCCAGTATGATCATGAACACTGAAGCTTTCTTT.

The chain recombines TRBV30 with TRBJ2-7; TRBD1 is a possible D gene (5 bases). CDR1 is GTSNPN and CDR2 is SVGIG in the germline V gene (reference sequence). This CDR3 has 11 amino acids. V was trimmed by 0 bases and J by 7 bases, leaving 7 bases between them. CDR3 region: CAWSVHREQYF. Written as DNA, the CDR3 is TGTGCCTGGAGTGTACACAGGGAGCAGTACTTC.

This sequence joins TRBV30 and TRBJ2-7; 9 bases align to TRBD2. The CDR3 is 13 residues long. J was trimmed by 6 bases and V by 3 bases; bases with no gene match: 6. Germline CDR1 and CDR2: GTSNPN and SVGIG (reference sequence). CDR3 region: CAWRPLAGLEQYF. The CDR3 nucleotides are TGTGCCTGGAGGCCACTAGCGGGCCTCGAGCAGTACTTC.

The genes are TRBV5-4 and TRBJ2-3, with no clear D. This CDR3 contains 14 residues. V was clipped by 4 bases and J by 7 bases, with 16 bases between them. Germline V CDR1 and CDR2: SGHNT, YYREEE (reference sequence). The chain's CDR3 is CASSPTTYLNTQYF. In DNA, the CDR3 is TGTGCCAGCAGCCCGACAACCTACCTTAATACGCAGTATTTT.

The CDR3 bases are TGCGCCAGCAGCATGGGACAGGGGCTTTCGAGCTCTGGAAACACCATATATTTT. Protein sequence: CASSMGQGLSSSGNTIYF. V usage is TRBV5-1 and J usage is TRBJ1-3; the match to TRBD1 covers 10 bases. In germline, CDR1 is SGHRS, CDR2 YFSETQ. This CDR3 region has 18 residues. Trimming removed 4 bases from V and 0 bases from J; junction bases left unmatched: 10.

V is TRBV7-9 and J is TRBJ1-1, with 7 bases fitting TRBD1. Germline V gene sequence: CDR1 SEHNR, CDR2 FQNEAQ (reference sequence). J was trimmed by 7 bases and V by 2 bases; bases with no gene match: 7. This CDR3 is built from 14 residues. The CDR3 DNA follows: TGTGCCAGCAGCTTAACACAGGGGTATAATGAAGCTTTCTTT. It encodes CASSLTQGYNEAFF.

Of note for this clone: The sample carries other DNA sequences with the same CDR3. The CDR3 spells CASSSQYEQYF. The CDR3, as DNA: TGTGCCAGCAGCAGTCAGTACGAGCAGTACTTC. The chain employs TRBV6-5 and TRBJ2-7; D is unclear. CDR1 is MNHEY, CDR2 SVGAGI, per germline. The CDR3 sequence is 11 residues long. Trimming removed 6 bases from V and 4 bases from J, with 7 bases in between.

V gene TRBV18 combines with J gene TRBJ2-1; 7 bases map to TRBD1. Trimming at V came to 6 bases and at J to 2 bases, leaving 10 bases not matched to a gene. The CDR3 is 16 residues long. The germline gives CDR1 KGHSH, CDR2 LQKENI. The CDR3 sequence: CASSPTTGMTYNEQFF. The CDR3 DNA reads TGTGCCAGCTCGCCTACGACAGGGATGACCTACAATGAGCAGTTCTTC.

The chain carries TRBV6-5 and TRBJ2-7; 10 bases agree with TRBD2. CDR1 and CDR2 from the germline V gene are MNHEY and SVGAGI. J gave up 6 bases and V 4 bases, and 9 bases lay outside the gene matches. CDR3 size: 15 residues. The CDR3 DNA is TGTGCCAGCAGTTCACCTACTAGCGGGGCCGGCGAGCAGTACTTC. It translates to CASSSPTSGAGEQYF.

Notes on this clone: An end of the junction does not agree with germline; a read error may underlie this. The chain couples TRBV5-4 to TRBJ2-3; 10 bases are shared with TRBD1. The CDR3 loop spans 19 amino acids. CDR1 and CDR2 (germline): SGHNT, YYREEE (reference sequence). For the CDR3, the DNA is TGTGCCAGCAGCCCCGGACAGGGGGGGGCAAACCCCACCTACATCGTCGCGGATTTT. Translating it yields CASSPGQGGANPTYIVADF.

Only one count was recorded for this clone. The chain combines TRBV7-9 with TRBJ2-7; maybe TRBD2 (7 bases). V was shortened by 1 base and J by 6 bases, with 13 bases between the two germline ends. The CDR3 is 14 amino acids. Germline CDR1 SEHNR, CDR2 FQNEAQ (reference sequence). The CDR3 DNA is TGTGCCAGCAGCTTAGTTGGGGGGGCGGCCGAGCAGTACTTC. Protein: CASSLVGGAAEQYF.

V and J are TRBV6-1 and TRBJ1-5; D gene ambiguous. The V gene's germline CDR1 is MNHNS and CDR2 SASEGT. V lost 11 bases, J lost 16 bases, and 12 bases lay in between. The CDR3 contains 8 residues. For the CDR3, the DNA is TGTGCCGATGGGCTGGGTCATTTT. Encoded protein: CADGLGHF.

About this clone itself: Other DNA sequences in the sample encode the same CDR3. The genes are TRBV4-1 and TRBJ2-3, with D possibly called TRBD1 or TRBD2 (6 bases each). The V end was cut by 4 bases, the J end by 2 bases, with 16 bases between. CDR1 and CDR2 (germline): MGHRA, YSYEKL. The CDR3 extends over 16 amino acids. The DNA of the CDR3 is TGCGCCAGCAGCCCCCTCGGGGGCGGACTCACAGATACGCAGTATTTT. This gives the protein CASSPLGGGLTDTQYF.

This rearrangement joins TRBV18 to TRBJ2-7, with D perhaps TRBD2 (5 bases). The ends were cut back, 6 bases at V and 0 bases at J, with 15 bases in the middle. Germline V gene lookup returns CDR1 KGHSH and CDR2 LQKENI. CDR3 length equals 15 residues. The CDR3 coding sequence is TGTGCCAGCTCCACTGGAGCGGTGAGCTCCTACGAGCAGTACTTC. The encoded protein is CASSTGAVSSYEQYF.

The CDR3 sequence: CASSLIAGVGETQYF. The CDR3 coding sequence is TGTGCCAGCAGCCTGATAGCGGGGGTCGGAGAGACCCAGTACTTC. The chain uses TRBV7-9 and TRBJ2-5; 9 nucleotides align to TRBD2. The CDR3 contains 15 residues. With V trimmed by 5 bases and J by 4 bases, 8 bases remained unmatched. Germline CDR1 SEHNR, CDR2 FQNEAQ (reference sequence).

V and J are TRBV10-1 and TRBJ2-1; no firm D call. The CDR3 is 13 residues long. V lost 10 bases and J 4 bases, leaving 14 bases between the germline ends. Germline V gene sequence: CDR1 WNHNN, CDR2 SYGVQD (reference sequence). The CDR3 sequence is CATSRQLYNEQFF. The DNA for the CDR3 is TGCGCCACCTCTCGGCAGCTTTACAATGAGCAGTTCTTC.

The chain couples TRBV4-1 to TRBJ2-2, with D maybe TRBD2 (6 bases). Germline V CDR1 and CDR2: MGHRA, YSYEKL. V was pared by 4 bases and J by 7 bases, with 16 bases between. CDR3 length: 15 residues. CDR3 region: CASSPFRDFRGELFF. The CDR3, as DNA: TGCGCCAGCAGCCCCTTCCGGGACTTTCGCGGGGAGCTGTTTTTT.